The 8 T cell receptor beta chains listed next were all sequenced from one sample in a study of blood T cell repertoires in COVID-19. Only in-frame clones appear in the TCRdb table, and some are missing; sequencing was by immunoSEQ multiplex PCR. This table has 230,000 or so clones, roughly 85% appearing once. The material sequenced was PBMCs or T cells enriched from blood (not recorded which). All receptors derive from a woman aged 40 to 50 with acute COVID-19.

In regard to this clone: Within the sample, other DNA sequences also encode this same CDR3. The gene calls are TRBV18 and TRBJ1-1; possible D gene TRBD1, 5 bases. V lost 6 bases and J 2 bases, leaving 10 bases between the germline ends. Germline assignment: CDR1 KGHSH and CDR2 LQKENI. There are 13 residues in the CDR3. The CDR3 DNA follows: TGTGCCAGCTCGCCTCAGGGTAACACTGAAGCTTTCTTT. Its protein product is CASSPQGNTEAFF.

The chain has TRBV7-2 and TRBJ1-5; no clear D. This CDR3 comprises 16 residues. Looked up from germline, CDR1 is SGHTA and CDR2 is FQGNSA. Trimming left V 1 base short and J 1 base short, with 11 bases between. CDR3 DNA: TGTGCCAGCAGCTTAGGAACTGCCCTGAGCAATCAGCCCCAGCATTTT. It is translated as CASSLGTALSNQPQHF.

This clone showed up just a few times. The chain uses TRBV11-3 and TRBJ2-2; D is ambiguous. Trimming shortened V by 0 bases and J by 4 bases, and 3 bases separated the two germline ends. The CDR3 has 13 amino acids. Germline values: CDR1 SGHNT, CDR2 YENEEA. The CDR3 coding sequence is TGTGCCAGCAGCTTAGACTTCACCGGGGAGCTGTTTTTT. It translates to CASSLDFTGELFF.

The chain employs TRBV3-1 (or the pseudogene TRBV3-2) and TRBJ1-6; 10 bases line up with TRBD1. The CDR3 runs 16 residues. Germline V lookup: CDR1 LGHDT, CDR2 YNNKEL (reference sequence). J gave up 7 bases and V 3 bases, and 6 bases lay outside the gene matches. CDR3 DNA: TGTGCCAGCAGCCACAGACAGGGGGCGAGGAATTCACCCCTCCACTTT. This sequence encodes CASSHRQGARNSPLHF.

The V gene is TRBV18, the J gene TRBJ1-2, with D unresolved. The CDR3 consists of 13 residues. Trimming pared 6 bases from V and 8 bases from J, leaving 16 bases between. Germline V gene data show CDR1 as KGHSH and CDR2 as LQKENI. CDR3 bases: TGTGCCAGCTCGTCCGACATCTCCGGAGGCTACACCTTC. Translation: CASSSDISGGYTF.

This clone was seen only a few times. The rearrangement joins TRBV21-1 to TRBJ1-2; the table calls TRBD1, which could not be checked here. TRBV21-1 is classified as a pseudogene. The CDR3 covers 13 residues. This chain's CDR3 is CASSDRFPYGYTF. Here the CDR3 DNA reads TGTGCCAGCAGCGACAGGTTTCCCTATGGCTACACCTTC.

This clone was picked up a small number of times. The V gene is TRBV29-1, the J gene TRBJ1-1, with no clear D. The CDR3 spans 10 residues. The germline gives CDR1 SQVTM, CDR2 ANQGSEA. V was pared by 2 bases and J by 6 bases, with 4 bases between. CDR3 amino acids: CSVESSEAFF. In DNA, the CDR3 is TGCAGCGTTGAATCGTCTGAAGCTTTCTTT.

The chain is built from TRBV2 and TRBJ1-2; 11 bases are a match to TRBD1. CDR1 is SNHLY, CDR2 FYNNEI, per germline. V gave up 6 bases and J gave up 3 bases; unmatched junction bases: 12. CDR3 length: 17 amino acids. The CDR3 nucleotides read TGTGCCAGCAGCGACAACTCAGGACAGGGGGCTTACTATGGCTACACCTTC. Its protein is CASSDNSGQGAYYGYTF.